This TCR beta chain was sequenced for a study of memory CD4+ T cells and cytomegalovirus serostatus. On the study more broadly: Donors were healthy Belgian adults, 9 or 10 CMV seropositive and 20 to 25 seronegative. Findings of the study overall: Each of roughly 65 CMV-associated TCRbeta sequences occurred in one to five individuals.

Germline CDR1 MNHEY, CDR2 SVGAGI. V was pared by 6 bases and J by 3 bases, with 17 bases between. This CDR3 has 15 amino acids. The sort gate was single viable CD3+CD4+CD8-CD45RO+ cells for memory CD4+ T cells. Serostatus was set by detecting CMV pp150, pp28, p38, p52 IgG. In the original analysis: Out-of-frame sequences were removed, leaving roughly 2,200,000 distinct TCRbeta sequences. Using immunoSEQ multiplex PCR, the repertoire was profiled, and TCRdb retains in-frame clones only, with some absent. V, J and clone size are those of that table, while D and trimming were read from the DNA. The sample carries 45,000 to 55,000 clones, around 80% recorded once. To note about this clone: Its antigen is undetermined.

The chain joins TRBV6-5 to TRBJ1-1; D is ambiguous. This TCR came from an adult in good health and CMV-seronegative. Material for sequencing was memory CD4+ T cells from blood. CDR3 in DNA: TGTGCCAGCAGATCCCGTGGAGGCGCTTACACTGAAGCTTTCTTT. Its protein is CASRSRGGAYTEAFF.